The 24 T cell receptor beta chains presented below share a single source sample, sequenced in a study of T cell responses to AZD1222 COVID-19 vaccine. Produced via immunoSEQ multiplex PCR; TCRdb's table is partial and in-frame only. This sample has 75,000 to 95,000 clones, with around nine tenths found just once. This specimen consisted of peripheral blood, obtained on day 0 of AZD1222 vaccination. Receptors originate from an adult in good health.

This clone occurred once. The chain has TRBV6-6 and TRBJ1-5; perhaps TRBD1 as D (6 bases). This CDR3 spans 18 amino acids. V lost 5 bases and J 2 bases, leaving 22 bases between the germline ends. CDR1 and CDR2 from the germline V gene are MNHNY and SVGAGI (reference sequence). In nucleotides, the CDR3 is TGTGCCAGCAGTCCTCCGCGGACAGCTCTAAGGGGCAATCAGCCCCAGCATTTT. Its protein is CASSPPRTALRGNQPQHF.

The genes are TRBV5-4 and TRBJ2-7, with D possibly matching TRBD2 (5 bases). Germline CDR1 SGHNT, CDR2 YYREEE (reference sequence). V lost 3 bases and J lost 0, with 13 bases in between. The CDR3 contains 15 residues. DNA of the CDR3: TGTGCCAGCAGCTCCGGACTGGGGAGCTCCTACGAGCAGTACTTC. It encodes CASSSGLGSSYEQYF.

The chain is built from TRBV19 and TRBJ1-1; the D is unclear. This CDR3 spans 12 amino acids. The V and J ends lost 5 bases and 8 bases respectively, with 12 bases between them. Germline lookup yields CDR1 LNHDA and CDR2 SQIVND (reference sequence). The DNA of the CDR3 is TGTGCCAGTAGTTGGACCGTTGGGGAAGCTTTCTTT. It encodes CASSWTVGEAFF.

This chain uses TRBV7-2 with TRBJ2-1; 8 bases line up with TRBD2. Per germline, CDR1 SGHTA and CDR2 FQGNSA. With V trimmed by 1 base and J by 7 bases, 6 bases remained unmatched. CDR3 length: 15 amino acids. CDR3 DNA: TGTGCCAGCAGCTTAGTCACTAGCGGTCTAAATGAGCAGTTCTTC. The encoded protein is CASSLVTSGLNEQFF.

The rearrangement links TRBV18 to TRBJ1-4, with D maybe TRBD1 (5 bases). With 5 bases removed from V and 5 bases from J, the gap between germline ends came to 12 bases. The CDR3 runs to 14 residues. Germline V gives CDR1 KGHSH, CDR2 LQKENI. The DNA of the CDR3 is TGTGCCAGCTCAGCAGGGAGCTCAAATGAAAAACTGTTTTTT. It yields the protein CASSAGSSNEKLFF.

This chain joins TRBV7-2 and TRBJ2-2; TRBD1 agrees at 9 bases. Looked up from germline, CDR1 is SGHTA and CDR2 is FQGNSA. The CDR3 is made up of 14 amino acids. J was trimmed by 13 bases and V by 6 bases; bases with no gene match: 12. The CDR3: CASSSNSGQGGLFF. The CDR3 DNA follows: TGTGCCAGCAGTTCGAATTCGGGACAGGGCGGGCTGTTTTTT.

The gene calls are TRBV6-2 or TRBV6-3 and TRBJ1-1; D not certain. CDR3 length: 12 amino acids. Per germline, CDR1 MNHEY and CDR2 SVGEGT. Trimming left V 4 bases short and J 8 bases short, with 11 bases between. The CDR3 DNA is TGTGCCAGCAGTTTTATAGATGGGGAAGCTTTCTTT. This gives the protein CASSFIDGEAFF.

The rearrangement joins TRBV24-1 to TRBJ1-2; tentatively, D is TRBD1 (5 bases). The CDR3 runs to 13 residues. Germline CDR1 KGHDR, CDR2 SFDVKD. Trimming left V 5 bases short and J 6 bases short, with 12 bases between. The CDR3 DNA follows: TGTGCCACCAGTGGAAGGCAGGGAAATGGCTACACCTTC. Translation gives CATSGRQGNGYTF.

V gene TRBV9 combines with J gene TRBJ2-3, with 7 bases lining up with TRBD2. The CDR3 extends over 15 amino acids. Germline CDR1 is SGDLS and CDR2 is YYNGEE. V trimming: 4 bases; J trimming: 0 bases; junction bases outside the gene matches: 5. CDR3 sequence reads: CASSPGTTSTDTQYF. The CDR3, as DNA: TGTGCCAGCAGCCCTGGGACTACTAGCACAGATACGCAGTATTTT.

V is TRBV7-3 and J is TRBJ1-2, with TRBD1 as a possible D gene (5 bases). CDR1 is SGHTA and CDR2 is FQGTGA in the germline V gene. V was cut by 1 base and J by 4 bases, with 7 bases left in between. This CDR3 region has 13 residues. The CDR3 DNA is TGTGCCAGCAGCTTAAATGGGGGCTATGGCTACACCTTC. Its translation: CASSLNGGYGYTF.

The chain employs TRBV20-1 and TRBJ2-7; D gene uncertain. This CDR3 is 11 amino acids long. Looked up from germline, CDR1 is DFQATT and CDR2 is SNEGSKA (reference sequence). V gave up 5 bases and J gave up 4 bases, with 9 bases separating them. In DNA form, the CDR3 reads TGCAGTGCTGGGCGATTATACGAGCAGTACTTC. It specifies CSAGRLYEQYF.

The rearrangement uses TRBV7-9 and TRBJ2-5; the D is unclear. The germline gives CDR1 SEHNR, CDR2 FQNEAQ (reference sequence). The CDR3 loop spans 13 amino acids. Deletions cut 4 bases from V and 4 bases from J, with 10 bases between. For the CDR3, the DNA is TGTGCCAGCAGCTGGGAACAGTCAGAGACCCAGTACTTC. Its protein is CASSWEQSETQYF.

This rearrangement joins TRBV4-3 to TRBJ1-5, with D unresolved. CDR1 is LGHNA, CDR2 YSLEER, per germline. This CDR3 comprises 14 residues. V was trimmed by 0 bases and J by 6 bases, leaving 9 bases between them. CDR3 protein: CASSQDGLFQPQHF. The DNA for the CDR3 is TGCGCCAGCAGCCAAGACGGGCTTTTTCAGCCCCAGCATTTT.

CDR3 in amino acids: CASSLVKGPYGYTF. The CDR3 coding sequence is TGTGCCAGCAGCTTAGTTAAGGGCCCATATGGCTACACCTTC. The chain couples TRBV7-2 to TRBJ1-2, with D hard to call. Germline CDR1 SGHTA, CDR2 FQGNSA. The ends were cut back, 1 base at V and 5 bases at J, with 11 bases in the middle. The CDR3 runs 14 residues.

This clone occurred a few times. This CDR3 is CASSWGQGNEQYF. CDR3 nucleotides: TGCGCCAGCAGCTGGGGCCAGGGGAACGAGCAGTACTTC. The chain is built from TRBV5-1 and TRBJ2-7, with D perhaps TRBD1 (6 bases). Germline V gene lookup returns CDR1 SGHRS and CDR2 YFSETQ. The CDR3 has 13 amino acids. Trimming took off 3 bases at V and 5 bases at J, with 12 bases between the two ends.

In DNA, the CDR3 is TGTGCCAGTAGTATTAGGACCGGGACAGGTAACTATGGCTACACCTTC. This gives the protein CASSIRTGTGNYGYTF. The V gene is TRBV19, the J gene TRBJ1-2; 8 nucleotides align to TRBD1. Trimming took 3 bases from V and 1 from J; bases not matched to a gene: 7. Germline lookup yields CDR1 LNHDA and CDR2 SQIVND (reference sequence). The CDR3 is 16 amino acids. The complete variable domain, with remaining parts taken from reference TRBV19 and TRBJ1-2, reads DGGITQSPKYLFRKEGQNVTLSCEQNLNHDAMYWYRQDPGQGLRLIYYSQIVNDFQKGDIAEGYSVSREKKESFPLTVTSAQKNPTAFYLCASSIRTGTGNYGYTFGSGTRLTVV.

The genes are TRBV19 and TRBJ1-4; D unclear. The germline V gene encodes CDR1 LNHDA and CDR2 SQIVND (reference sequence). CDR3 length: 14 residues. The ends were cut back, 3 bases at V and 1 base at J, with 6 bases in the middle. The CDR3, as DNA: TGTGCCAGTAGTATGGGAAGAACTAATGAAAAACTGTTTTTT. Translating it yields CASSMGRTNEKLFF.

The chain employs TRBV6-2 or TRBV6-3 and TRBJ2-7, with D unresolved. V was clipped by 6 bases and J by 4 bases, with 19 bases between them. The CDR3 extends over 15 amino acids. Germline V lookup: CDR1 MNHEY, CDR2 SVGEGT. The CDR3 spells CASSPGGRTEYEQYF. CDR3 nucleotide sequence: TGTGCCAGCAGCCCCGGCGGCCGGACGGAGTACGAGCAGTACTTC.

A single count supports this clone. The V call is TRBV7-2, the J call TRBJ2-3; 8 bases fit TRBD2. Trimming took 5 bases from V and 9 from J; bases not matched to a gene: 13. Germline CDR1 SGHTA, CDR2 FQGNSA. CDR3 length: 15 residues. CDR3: CASSLKRLSGVTQYF. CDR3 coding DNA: TGTGCCAGCAGCCTTAAGAGACTTAGCGGGGTCACGCAGTATTTT.

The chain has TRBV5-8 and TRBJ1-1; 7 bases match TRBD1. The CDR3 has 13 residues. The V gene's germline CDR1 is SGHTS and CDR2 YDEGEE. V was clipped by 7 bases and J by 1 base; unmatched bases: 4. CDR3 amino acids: CASYYRGNTEAFF. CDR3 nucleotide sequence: TGTGCCAGCTACTACAGGGGGAACACTGAAGCTTTCTTT.

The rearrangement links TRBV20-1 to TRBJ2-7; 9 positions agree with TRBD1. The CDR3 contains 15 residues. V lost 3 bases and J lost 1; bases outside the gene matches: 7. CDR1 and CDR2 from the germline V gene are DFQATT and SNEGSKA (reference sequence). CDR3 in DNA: TGCAGTGCTAGTATCGGACAGGGGAGATCCTACGAGCAGTACTTC. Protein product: CSASIGQGRSYEQYF.

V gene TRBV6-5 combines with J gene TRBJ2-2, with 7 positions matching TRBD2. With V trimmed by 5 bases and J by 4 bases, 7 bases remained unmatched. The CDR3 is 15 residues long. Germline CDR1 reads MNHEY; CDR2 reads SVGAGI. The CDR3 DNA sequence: TGTGCCAGCAGTCGGGGGGAGGGATTCACCGGGGAGCTGTTTTTT. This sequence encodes CASSRGEGFTGELFF.

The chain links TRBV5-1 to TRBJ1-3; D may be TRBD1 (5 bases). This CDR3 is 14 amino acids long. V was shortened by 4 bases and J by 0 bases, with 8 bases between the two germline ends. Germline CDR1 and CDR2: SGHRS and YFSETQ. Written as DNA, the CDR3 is TGCGCCAGCAGCCTTAGGGGCTCTGGAAACACCATATATTTT. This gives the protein CASSLRGSGNTIYF.

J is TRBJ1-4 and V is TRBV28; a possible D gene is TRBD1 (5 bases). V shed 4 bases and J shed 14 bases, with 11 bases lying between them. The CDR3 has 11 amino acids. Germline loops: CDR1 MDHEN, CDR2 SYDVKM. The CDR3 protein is CASSSQGGLFF. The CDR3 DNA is TGTGCCAGCAGTTCCCAGGGAGGTCTGTTTTTT.